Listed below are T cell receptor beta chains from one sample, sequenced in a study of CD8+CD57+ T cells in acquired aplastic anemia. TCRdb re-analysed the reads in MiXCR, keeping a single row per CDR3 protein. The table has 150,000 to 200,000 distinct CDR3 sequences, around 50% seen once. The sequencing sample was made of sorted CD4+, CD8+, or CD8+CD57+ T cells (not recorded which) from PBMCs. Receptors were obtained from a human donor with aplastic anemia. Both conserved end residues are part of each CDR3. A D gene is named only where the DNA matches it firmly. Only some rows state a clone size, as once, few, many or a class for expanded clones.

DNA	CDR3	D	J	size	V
TGTGCCAGTAGGGATTGGGCAGATCAGCCCCAGCATTTT	CASRDWADQPQHF	-	TRBJ1-5	few	TRBV19
TGCAGCTCGGGACTAGCGGGGGGCGGGGTGGATACGCAGTATTTT	CSSGLAGGGVDTQYF	TRBD2	TRBJ2-3	-	TRBV29-1
TGTGCCACCAGCAGAGGAGGGGGCGCAAACTATGGCTACACCTTC	CATSRGGGANYGYTF	TRBD1	TRBJ1-2	-	TRBV15
TGTGCCAGCAGCGGGGGGGATACGCAGTATTTT	CASSGGDTQYF	-	TRBJ2-3	-	TRBV5-5
TGCAGCGTTGAGAGGGGGCCAGATACGCAGTATTTT	CSVERGPDTQYF	TRBD1	TRBJ2-3	-	TRBV29-1
TGTGCCAGCAGTGAAATCGGACTAGCCGAGGAGACCCAGTACTTC	CASSEIGLAEETQYF	TRBD2	TRBJ2-5	many	TRBV2
TGTGCCAGCAGTGAAACGACAGGGGGTAACGAGCAGTACTTC	CASSETTGGNEQYF	TRBD1	TRBJ2-7	many	TRBV2
TGTGCCAGCGGTAGGACAGGGTTTGGATCTGAAGCTTTCTTT	CASGRTGFGSEAFF	TRBD1	TRBJ1-1	few	TRBV27
TGTGCCAGCAGCTCAAGGACTAGCGGGGGGGTGTACCAAGAGACCCAGTCCTTC	CASSSRTSGGVYQETQSF	TRBD2	TRBJ2-5	-	TRBV11-2
TGCGCCGACAGCACAGGGGGGTTGACCGGGGAGCTGTTTTTT	CADSTGGLTGELFF	TRBD1	TRBJ2-2	-	TRBV10-1
TGTGCCAGCTCACGAAGGGTTAGCACAGATACGCAGTATTTT	CASSRRVSTDTQYF	-	TRBJ2-3	-	TRBV18
TGTGCCAGCAGCTCCGGACTAGCGGGGGGGACTCCCCGGGGTACAGAGACCCAGTACTTC	CASSSGLAGGTPRGTETQYF	TRBD2	TRBJ2-5	-	TRBV3-1
TGTGCCAGCTCGCTCGGTTGGAACTATGGCTACACCTTC	CASSLGWNYGYTF	-	TRBJ1-2	many	TRBV5-8
TGCAGCGTTTCTGTGTCGGGGTTCAACACTGAAGCTTTCTTT	CSVSVSGFNTEAFF	-	TRBJ1-1	few	TRBV29-1
TGCGCCAGCAGCTTGGGGGCCCCCAACTCGCTGGAGTTCTTC	CASSLGAPNSLEFF	-	TRBJ2-1	-	TRBV5-1
TGTGCCAACACGGACAGTCTCAACACCGGGGAGCTGTTTTTT	CANTDSLNTGELFF	-	TRBJ2-2	-	TRBV10-3
TGTGCCAGCAGTGCAGATGGGGGGGAGGGCCATAATTCACCCCTCCACTTT	CASSADGGEGHNSPLHF	-	TRBJ1-6	few	TRBV25-1
TGTGCCAGTAGTTTGTCAGGTATCTATAATTCACCCCTCCACTTT	CASSLSGIYNSPLHF	-	TRBJ1-6	-	TRBV19
TGCAGCGGTACAGAGGCGAACACCGGGGAGCTGTTTTTT	CSGTEANTGELFF	-	TRBJ2-2	-	TRBV29-1
TGTGCCAGCAGCTCGGATGGAGGGGACACAGATACGCAGTATTTT	CASSSDGGDTDTQYF	-	TRBJ2-3	-	TRBV11-2
TGTGCCAGCAGCTACTCCTTCGGGATCTCTGGAAACACCATATATTTT	CASSYSFGISGNTIYF	-	TRBJ1-3	-	TRBV5-5
TGTGCCAGCAGCTCCCTGGACATTCAGTACTTC	CASSSLDIQYF	-	TRBJ2-4	many	TRBV7-9
TGCGCCAGTTACCGGGACAGCACAGATACGCAGTATTTT	CASYRDSTDTQYF	-	TRBJ2-3	many	TRBV5-1
TGTGCCAGCAGCGTACGACAGGATCAGCCCCAGCATTTT	CASSVRQDQPQHF	-	TRBJ1-5	-	TRBV9
TGCAGTGCTAGTGGATTAGCGGGGGGGGGTCTCAGTGGATACTTC	CSASGLAGGGLSGYF	TRBD2	TRBJ2-7	many	TRBV20-1
TGTGCCATCAGTGAGCGGTTTGGCTACACCTTC	CAISERFGYTF	-	TRBJ1-2	many	TRBV10-3